These T cell receptor beta chains were read from a single sample in a study of blood T cells in healthy people across ages. Via MiXCR, TCRdb re-called the 5' RACE reads, giving one row per CDR3 protein. The sample lists roughly 1 million distinct CDR3 sequences, approximately 26% seen once, with around 0.75% in the top ten. Another study also made use of these data, one on T cells of mothers and their children.

Sequencing was performed on blood. Source of these receptors: a girl aged 2-9 years in good health. Both conserved end residues are part of each CDR3. The D gene is left open where the match is weak. Only some rows state a clone size, as once, few, many or a class for expanded clones.

>TRBJ2-7|few|TRBV28|.
CASSPRFYEQYF
TGTGCCAGCAGCCCCAGATTCTACGAGCAGTACTTC
>TRBJ2-1|.|TRBV29-1|.
CSMAEGTRNEQFF
TGCAGCATGGCTGAAGGGACGAGGAATGAGCAGTTCTTC
>TRBJ2-1|.|TRBV7-9|.
CASSRKQRDSYNEQFF
TGTGCCAGCAGCCGAAAACAGCGTGACTCCTACAATGAGCAGTTCTTC
>TRBJ1-1|.|TRBV6-2/TRBV6-3|TRBD1
CASSSRTGNEGTEAFF
TGTGCCAGCAGTTCCAGGACAGGGAATGAAGGCACTGAAGCTTTCTTT
>TRBJ2-7|.|TRBV29-1|TRBD2
CSVIQRASGSTYEQYF
TGCAGCGTGATTCAAAGGGCTAGCGGGAGTACGTACGAGCAGTACTTC
>TRBJ1-3|few|TRBV20-1|.
CSARDRVSGNTIYF
TGCAGTGCTAGAGACAGGGTCTCTGGAAACACCATATATTTT
>TRBJ2-1|.|TRBV7-3|.
CASSTTGSLEQFF
TGTGCCAGCAGCACCACAGGGTCGTTAGAGCAGTTCTTC
>TRBJ2-1|few|TRBV24-1|.
CATSGPRSRANEQFF
TGTGCCACCAGTGGACCCCGATCCCGGGCCAATGAGCAGTTCTTC
>TRBJ1-4|.|TRBV7-2|TRBD1
CASSLKGTGRVEKLFF
TGTGCCAGCAGCTTAAAGGGGACAGGGAGAGTCGAAAAACTGTTTTTT
>TRBJ1-1|.|TRBV2|TRBD1
CAGARQGSTEAFF
TGTGCCGGCGCCAGACAGGGGAGCACTGAAGCTTTCTTT
>TRBJ2-5|few|TRBV29-1|TRBD2
CSVESSGGSQYF
TGCAGCGTTGAGTCCAGCGGGGGATCTCAGTACTTC
>TRBJ2-5|.|TRBV6-6|TRBD2
CASRTSGGETQYF
TGTGCCAGCAGGACTAGCGGGGGAGAGACCCAGTACTTC
>TRBJ1-1|.|TRBV19|.
CASTPWRDPIF
TGTGCCAGTACCCCCTGGCGGGATCCTATCTTT